Detailed here is one TCR beta chain. TCRdb redid the calling of the 5' RACE reads with MiXCR, one entry per CDR3 protein. The table lists roughly 750,000 distinct CDR3 sequences, 21% of them singletons, with approximately 4.3% in the top ten. The V gene end was trimmed by 1 base and the J gene end by 4 bases; junction bases not matched to a gene: 7. The V gene's germline CDR1 is SGHRS and CDR2 YFSETQ. The CDR3 contains 18 residues. This specimen belongs to a study of identical twins. These data also featured in a second study, about T cells expressing NK-cell markers. That investigation notes: The TCR beta repertoires were obtained from sorted CD3+CD56+NKG2C+, CD3+CD56+NKG2C- and CD3+CD56-NKG2C+ T cells. HCMV specificity of the expanded NKG2C+ T cell clones was not established.

The material sequenced was PBMCs. The sequence was obtained from a woman aged 18-29 years in good health. The rearrangement uses TRBV5-1 and TRBJ2-2; 13 bases map to TRBD2. The CDR3 loop reads CASSLTSGGAAGTGELFF. The CDR3 region has the DNA TGCGCCAGCAGCTTGACTAGCGGGGGGGCCGCGGGCACCGGGGAGCTGTTTTTT.